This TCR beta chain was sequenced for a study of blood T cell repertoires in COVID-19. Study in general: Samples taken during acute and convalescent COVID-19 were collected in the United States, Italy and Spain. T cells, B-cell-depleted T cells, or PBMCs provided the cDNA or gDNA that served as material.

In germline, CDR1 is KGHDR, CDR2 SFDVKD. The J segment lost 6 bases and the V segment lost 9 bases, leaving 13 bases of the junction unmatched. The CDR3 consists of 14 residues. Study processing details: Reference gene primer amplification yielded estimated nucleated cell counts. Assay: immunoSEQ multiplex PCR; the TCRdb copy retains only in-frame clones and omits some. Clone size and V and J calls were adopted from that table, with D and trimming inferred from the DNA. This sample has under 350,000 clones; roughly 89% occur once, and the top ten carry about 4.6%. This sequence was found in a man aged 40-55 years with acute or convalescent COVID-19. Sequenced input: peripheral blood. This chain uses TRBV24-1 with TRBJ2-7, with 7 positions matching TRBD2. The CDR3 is CATARGTTYTEQYF. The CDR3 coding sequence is TGTGCCACCGCCCGCGGGACTACGTATACCGAGCAGTACTTC.